Listed below are T cell receptor beta chains from one sample, sequenced in a study of shared T cell receptors in the human thymus. Measured with immunoSEQ multiplex PCR; TCRdb has only the in-frame clones, and not every one. The sample holds under 700,000 clones, around 78% seen once. Another study also made use of these data, one on human thymus T cells.

Sequencing was done on a sample of thymocytes. Source of these receptors: a boy less than two years old with a congenital heart defect. Each CDR3 is given with its conserved first and last residue. Clone size, where shown, is once, few, many, or a class for clones that have expanded.

>few|TRBJ2-7|TRBV11-3
CASSSQGDYEQYF
>NA|TRBJ2-7|TRBV5-4
CASSSNSLTISYEQYF
>few|TRBJ2-7|TRBV15
CATSRDPGGTSYEQYF
>NA|TRBJ2-5|TRBV29-1
CSVERGRGTQYF
>NA|TRBJ2-3|TRBV10-3
CAISRQQHPLGTQYF
>NA|TRBJ1-1|TRBV29-1
CSVVRGSTTEAFF
>NA|TRBJ1-4|TRBV30
CAWRDSGTGGVNEKLFF
>NA|TRBJ2-1|TRBV5-6
CASSLGGGHYNEQFF
>NA|TRBJ2-3|TRBV29-1
CSVDSSSPGLASTDTQYF
>NA|TRBJ2-1|TRBV6-6
CASSYREGRKDEQFF
>once|TRBJ2-1|TRBV4-3
CASSQDNPSGRAYNEQFF
>NA|TRBJ1-4|TRBV19
CATSPQENEKLFF
>NA|TRBJ2-7|TRBV10-2
CASSDGTAYEQYF
>NA|TRBJ2-5|TRBV4-3
CASSQDGRAIRQTQYF
>NA|TRBJ2-7|TRBV4-1
CASSPGLAGNTSYEQYF
>NA|TRBJ2-3|TRBV27
CASSPPGGRRRFMTDTQYF
>NA|TRBJ2-7|TRBV27
CASSPRGRSYEQYF
>NA|TRBJ2-7|TRBV7-2
CASSPQRKSSYEQYF
>few|TRBJ2-7|TRBV12-1
CASYEQYF
>once|TRBJ1-1|TRBV28
CASTGNTEAFF
>NA|TRBJ2-7|TRBV27
CASMGTGGYEQYF
>NA|TRBJ2-5|TRBV4-2
CASSQDRGRGAETQYF
>NA|TRBJ2-2|TRBV11-2
CASSPLGAGELFF
>NA|TRBJ1-3|TRBV9
CASSVGLGNTIYF
>NA|TRBJ2-1|TRBV7-9
CASRRTSGAYNEQFF
>NA|TRBJ2-3|TRBV27
CASSSLAVYTDTQYF
>NA|TRBJ2-7|TRBV7-9
CASSLWTSGSKHEQYF
>NA|TRBJ1-2|TRBV23-1
CASSQMGAYLNYGYTF
>few|TRBJ2-1|TRBV27
CASSPRAGGNEQFF
>NA|TRBJ2-1|TRBV4-3
CASSQDRTVYNEQFF
>NA|TRBJ2-2|TRBV19
CASSIFCETNTGELFF
>NA|TRBJ2-2|TRBV9
CASSAQNTGELFF
>few|TRBJ1-5|TRBV5-6
CASSYGTRREQPQHF
>NA|TRBJ2-5|TRBV4-3
CASSQSGRVGETQYF
>NA|TRBJ2-2|TRBV7-2
CASSLTGGRTGELFF
>few|TRBJ2-1|TRBV14
CASSQEKGREGPNEQFF
>NA|TRBJ2-7|TRBV6-1
CASRPGGNSYEQYF
>NA|TRBJ2-1|TRBV11-2
CASSFITSGSDGDEQFF
>NA|TRBJ2-5|TRBV5-6
CASSLGVASGPLETQYF
>NA|TRBJ2-3|TRBV29-1
CSVGLAGSTDTQYF
>NA|TRBJ2-6|TRBV30
CAWSVYLSGANVLTF
>NA|TRBJ1-1|TRBV28
CASSRLLAGVNTEAFF
>NA|TRBJ2-1|TRBV30
CAWSHPLASSYNEQFF
>NA|TRBJ2-3|TRBV15
CATTIPGDTQYF
>few|TRBJ2-7|TRBV6-5
CASSYRRDREAYEQYF
>NA|TRBJ2-7|TRBV10-3
CAIMGTATYEQYF
>NA|TRBJ2-3|TRBV27
CASSLSRLAEGTDTQYF
>NA|TRBJ1-2|TRBV30
CAWSVIRNGYTF
>NA|TRBJ2-5|TRBV5-1
CASSGLAGGGETQYF
>few|TRBJ2-3|TRBV25-1
CASSEGQGLHTDTQYF
>NA|TRBJ2-5|TRBV13
CASSVSDRRPKETQYF
>NA|TRBJ2-7|TRBV6-6
CASSPGTGGSYEQYF
>NA|TRBJ2-3|TRBV7-2
CASSLDVTTLTDTQYF
>NA|TRBJ2-2|TRBV7-8
CASSLKAGAGLVTGELFF
>NA|TRBJ2-2|TRBV11-2
CASSLVGVANFTGELFF
>once|TRBJ2-7|TRBV27
CASHHTGAWEQYF
>NA|TRBJ2-7|TRBV6-1
CASSEGQSITYEQYF
>NA|TRBJ1-1|TRBV13
CASSLGATRGTEAFF
>few|TRBJ2-1|TRBV20-1
CSARDSFEQFF
>NA|TRBJ2-7|TRBV7-6
CASSPEMTSHEQYF